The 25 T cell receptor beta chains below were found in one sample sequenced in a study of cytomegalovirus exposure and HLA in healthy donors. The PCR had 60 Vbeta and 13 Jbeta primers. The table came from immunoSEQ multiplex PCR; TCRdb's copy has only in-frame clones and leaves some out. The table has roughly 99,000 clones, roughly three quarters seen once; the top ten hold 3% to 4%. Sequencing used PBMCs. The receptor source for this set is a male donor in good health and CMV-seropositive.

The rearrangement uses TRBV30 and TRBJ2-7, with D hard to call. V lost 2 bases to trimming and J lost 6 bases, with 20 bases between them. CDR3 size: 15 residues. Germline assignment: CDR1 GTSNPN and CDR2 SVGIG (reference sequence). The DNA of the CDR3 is TGTGCCTGGAGTAGTATTGAAGTGCGCCGTCGCGAGCAGTACTTC. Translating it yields CAWSSIEVRRREQYF.

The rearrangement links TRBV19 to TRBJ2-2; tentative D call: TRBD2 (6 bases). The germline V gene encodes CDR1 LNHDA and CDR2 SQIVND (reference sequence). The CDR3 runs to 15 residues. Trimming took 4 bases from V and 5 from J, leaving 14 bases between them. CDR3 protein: CASSKEGLLTGELFF. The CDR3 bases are TGTGCCAGTAGTAAGGAGGGGTTGCTAACCGGGGAGCTGTTTTTT.

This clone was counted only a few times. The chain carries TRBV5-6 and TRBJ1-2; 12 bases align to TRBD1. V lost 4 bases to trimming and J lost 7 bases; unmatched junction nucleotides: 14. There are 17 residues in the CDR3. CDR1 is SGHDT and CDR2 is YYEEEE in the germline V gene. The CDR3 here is CASSTTGTGGSVLGYTF. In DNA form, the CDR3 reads TGTGCCAGCAGCACCACCGGGACAGGGGGCTCGGTTCTTGGCTACACCTTC.

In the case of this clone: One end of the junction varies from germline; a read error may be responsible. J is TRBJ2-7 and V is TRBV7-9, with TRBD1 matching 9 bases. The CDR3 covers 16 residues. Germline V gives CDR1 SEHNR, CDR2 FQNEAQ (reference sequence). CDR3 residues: CVSRPEQGASSYEQYF. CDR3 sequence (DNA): TGTGTCAGCAGGCCCGAACAGGGGGCAAGCTCCTACGAGCAGTACTTC.

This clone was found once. In DNA form, the CDR3 reads TGCGCCAGCAGCCAGGAGGGCTCACCCCTCCACTTT. Translating it yields CASSQEGSPLHF. The chain combines TRBV4-3 with TRBJ1-6, with D unresolved. V lost 3 bases, J lost 10 bases, and 7 bases lay in between. The CDR3 sequence is 12 residues long. The germline V gene has CDR1 LGHNA and CDR2 YSLEER.

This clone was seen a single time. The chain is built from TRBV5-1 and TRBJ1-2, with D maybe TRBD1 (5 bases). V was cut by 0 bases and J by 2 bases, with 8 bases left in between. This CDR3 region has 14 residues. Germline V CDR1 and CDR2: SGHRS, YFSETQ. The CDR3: CASSLESGNYGYTF. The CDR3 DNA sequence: TGCGCCAGCAGCTTGGAGTCAGGGAACTATGGCTACACCTTC.

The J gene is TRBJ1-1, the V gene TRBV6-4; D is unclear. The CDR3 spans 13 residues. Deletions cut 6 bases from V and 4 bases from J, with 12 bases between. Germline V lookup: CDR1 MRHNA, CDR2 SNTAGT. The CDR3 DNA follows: TGTGCCAGCAGCGCCGACAAGGCCACTGAAGCTTTCTTT. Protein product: CASSADKATEAFF.

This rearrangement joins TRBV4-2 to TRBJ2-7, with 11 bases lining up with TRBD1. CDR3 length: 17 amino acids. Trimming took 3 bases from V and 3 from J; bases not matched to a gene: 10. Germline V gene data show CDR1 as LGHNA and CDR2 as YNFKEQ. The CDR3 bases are TGTGCCAGCAGCCACCTGACCCGGGACAGGGGGTTCTACGAGCAGTACTTC. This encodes CASSHLTRDRGFYEQYF.

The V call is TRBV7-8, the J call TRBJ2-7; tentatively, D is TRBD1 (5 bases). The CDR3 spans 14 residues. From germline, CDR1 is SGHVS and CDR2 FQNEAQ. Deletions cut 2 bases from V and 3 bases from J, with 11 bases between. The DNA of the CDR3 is TGTGCCAGCAGCTTATCCAGGGTGATCTACGAGCAGTACTTC. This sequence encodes CASSLSRVIYEQYF.

The CDR3 coding sequence is TGCGCCAGCATTCGAAGGAAGTTACCGAGGGCCGCTAACTCTGGGGCCAACGTCCTGACTTTC. Translating gives CASIRRKLPRAANSGANVLTF. This rearrangement joins TRBV5-1 to TRBJ2-6; perhaps TRBD2 as D (5 bases). Per the germline V gene, CDR1 is SGHRS and CDR2 is YFSETQ. This CDR3 has 21 amino acids. V was shortened by 6 bases and J by 0 bases, with 28 bases between the two germline ends.

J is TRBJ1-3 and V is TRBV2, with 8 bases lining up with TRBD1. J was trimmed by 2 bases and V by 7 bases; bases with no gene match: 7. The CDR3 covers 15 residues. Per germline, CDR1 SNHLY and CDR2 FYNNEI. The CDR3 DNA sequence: TGTGCCAGCACCGGAACAGGGGGAGCTGGAAACACCATATATTTT. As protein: CASTGTGGAGNTIYF.

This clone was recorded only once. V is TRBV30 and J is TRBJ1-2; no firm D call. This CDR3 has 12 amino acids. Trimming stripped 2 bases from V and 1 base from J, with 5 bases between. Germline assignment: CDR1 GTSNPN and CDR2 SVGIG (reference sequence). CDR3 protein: CAWSTDNYGYTF. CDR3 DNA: TGTGCCTGGAGTACAGATAACTATGGCTACACCTTC.

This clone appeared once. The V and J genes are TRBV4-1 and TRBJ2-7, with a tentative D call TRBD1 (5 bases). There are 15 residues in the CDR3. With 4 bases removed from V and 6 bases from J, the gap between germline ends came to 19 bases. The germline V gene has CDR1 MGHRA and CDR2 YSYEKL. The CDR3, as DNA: TGCGCCAGCAGCCCCGGCCGGACAAAGGCCGCCGAGCAGTACTTC. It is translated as CASSPGRTKAAEQYF.

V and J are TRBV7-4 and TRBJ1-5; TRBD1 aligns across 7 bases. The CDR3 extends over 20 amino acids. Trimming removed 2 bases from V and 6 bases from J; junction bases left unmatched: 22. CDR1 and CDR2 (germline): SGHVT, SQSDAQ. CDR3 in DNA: TGTGCCAGCAGCTTATCCCACCCGATCCCACGACAGGGTGGGGGTCAGCCCCAGCATTTT. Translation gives CASSLSHPIPRQGGGQPQHF.

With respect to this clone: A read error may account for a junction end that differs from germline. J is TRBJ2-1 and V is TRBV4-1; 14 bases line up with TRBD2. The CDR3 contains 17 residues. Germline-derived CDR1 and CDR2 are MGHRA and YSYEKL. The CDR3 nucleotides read TGCGACAGCAGCCGGAAGACTAGCGGGGGGGTATACAATGAGCAGTTCTTC. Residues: CDSSRKTSGGVYNEQFF.

Written as DNA, the CDR3 is TGTGCCAGCAGCCGCCCGGGGGCTGGAAACACCATATATTTT. As protein: CASSRPGAGNTIYF. V and J are TRBV7-9 and TRBJ1-3; TRBD1 is a possible D gene (5 bases). The CDR3 extends over 14 amino acids. Trimming pared 5 bases from V and 2 bases from J, leaving 10 bases between. Germline V gene data show CDR1 as SEHNR and CDR2 as FQNEAQ (reference sequence).

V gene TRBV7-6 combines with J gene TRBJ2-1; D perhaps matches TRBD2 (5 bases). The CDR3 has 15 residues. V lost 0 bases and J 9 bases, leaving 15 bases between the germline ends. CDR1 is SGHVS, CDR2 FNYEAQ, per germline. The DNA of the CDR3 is TGTGCCAGCAGCTTAGCGGGCTCCCCGGGGAGTGAGCAGTTCTTC. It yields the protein CASSLAGSPGSEQFF.

CDR3 in DNA: TGTGCCAGCAGTGATCAGACAGGAGTCTTAGGATCACCCCTCCACTTT. Protein sequence: CASSDQTGVLGSPLHF. The gene calls are TRBV2 and TRBJ1-6; D possibly corresponds to TRBD1 (6 bases). CDR1 SNHLY and CDR2 FYNNEI come from the germline V gene. The length of the CDR3 is 16 residues. V lost 3 bases, J lost 10 bases, and 19 bases lay in between.

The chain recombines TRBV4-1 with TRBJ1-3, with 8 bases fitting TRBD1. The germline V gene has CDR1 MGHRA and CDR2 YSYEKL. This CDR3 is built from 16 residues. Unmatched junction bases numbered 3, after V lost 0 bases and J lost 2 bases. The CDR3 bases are TGCGCCAGCAGCCAAGAGACAGGGGATGCTGGAAACACCATATATTTT. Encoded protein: CASSQETGDAGNTIYF.

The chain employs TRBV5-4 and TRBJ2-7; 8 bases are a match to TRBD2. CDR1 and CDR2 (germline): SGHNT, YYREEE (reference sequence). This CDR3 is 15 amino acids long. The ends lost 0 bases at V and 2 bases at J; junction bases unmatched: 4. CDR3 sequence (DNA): TGTGCCAGCAGCTTGGGCGGGGGGCCCGCCTACGAGCAGTACTTC. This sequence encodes CASSLGGGPAYEQYF.

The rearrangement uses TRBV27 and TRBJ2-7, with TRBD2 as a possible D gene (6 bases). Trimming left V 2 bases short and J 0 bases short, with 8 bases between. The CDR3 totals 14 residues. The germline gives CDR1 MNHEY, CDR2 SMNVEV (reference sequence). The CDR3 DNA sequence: TGTGCCAGCAGTTTAGGGGGGAGCTCCTACGAGCAGTACTTC. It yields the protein CASSLGGSSYEQYF.

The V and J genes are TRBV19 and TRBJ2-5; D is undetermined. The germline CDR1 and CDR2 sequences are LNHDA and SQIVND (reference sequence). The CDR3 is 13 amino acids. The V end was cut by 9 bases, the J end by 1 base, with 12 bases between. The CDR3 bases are TGTGCCAGCAACCCGGCAGGCCAAGAGACCCAGTACTTC. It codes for CASNPAGQETQYF. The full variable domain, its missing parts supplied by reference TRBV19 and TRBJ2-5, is DGGITQSPKYLFRKEGQNVTLSCEQNLNHDAMYWYRQDPGQGLRLIYYSQIVNDFQKGDIAEGYSVSREKKESFPLTVTSAQKNPTAFYLCASNPAGQETQYFGPGTRLLVL.

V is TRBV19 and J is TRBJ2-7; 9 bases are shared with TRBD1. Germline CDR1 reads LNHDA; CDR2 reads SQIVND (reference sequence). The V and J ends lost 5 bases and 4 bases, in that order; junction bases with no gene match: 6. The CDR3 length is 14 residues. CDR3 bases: TGTGCCAGTAGTGCGGGACAGGGTGGGTACGAGCAGTACTTC. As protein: CASSAGQGGYEQYF.

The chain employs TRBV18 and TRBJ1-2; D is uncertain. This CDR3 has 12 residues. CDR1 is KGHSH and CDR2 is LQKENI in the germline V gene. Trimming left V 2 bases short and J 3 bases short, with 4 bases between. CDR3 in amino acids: CASSPSDYGYTF. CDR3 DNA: TGTGCCAGCTCACCATCAGACTATGGCTACACCTTC. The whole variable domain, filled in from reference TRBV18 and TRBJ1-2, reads NAGVMQNPRHLVRRRGQEARLRCSPMKGHSHVYWYRQLPEEGLKFMVYLQKENIIDESGMPKERFSAEFPKEGPSILRIQQVVRGDSAAYFCASSPSDYGYTFGSGTRLTVV.

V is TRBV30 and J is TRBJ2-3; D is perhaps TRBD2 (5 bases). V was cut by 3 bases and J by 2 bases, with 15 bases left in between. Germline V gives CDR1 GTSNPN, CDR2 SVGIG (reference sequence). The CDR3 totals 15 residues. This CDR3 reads CAWRDWRLITDTQYF. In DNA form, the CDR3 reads TGTGCCTGGAGGGACTGGCGGCTCATCACAGATACGCAGTATTTT.